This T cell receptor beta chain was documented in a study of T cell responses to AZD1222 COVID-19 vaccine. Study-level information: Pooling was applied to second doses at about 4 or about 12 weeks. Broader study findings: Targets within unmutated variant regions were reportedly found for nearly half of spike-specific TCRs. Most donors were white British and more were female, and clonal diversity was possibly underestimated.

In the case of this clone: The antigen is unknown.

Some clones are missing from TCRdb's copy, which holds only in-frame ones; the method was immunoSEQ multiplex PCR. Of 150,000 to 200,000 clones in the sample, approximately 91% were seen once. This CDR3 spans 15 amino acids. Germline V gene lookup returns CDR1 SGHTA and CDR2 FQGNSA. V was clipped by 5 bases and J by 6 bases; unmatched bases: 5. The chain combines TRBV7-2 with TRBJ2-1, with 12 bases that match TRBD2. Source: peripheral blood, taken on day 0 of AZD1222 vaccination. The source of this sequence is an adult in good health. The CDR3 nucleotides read TGTGCCAGCAGCAAGACTAGCGGGAGAGGCAATGAGCAGTTCTTC. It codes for CASSKTSGRGNEQFF.